The next 3 T cell receptor beta chains were all read from a single sample in a study of long-term antiretroviral therapy in people with HIV. They ran version v3.0 of the immunoSEQ assay at survey level. Data came from immunoSEQ multiplex PCR; TCRdb stores just in-frame clones and leaves some out. The table shows 20,000 to 25,000 clones, with about three quarters occurring only once. This specimen was unsorted PBMCs, taken 2.9 years after starting antiretroviral therapy. The receptors originated from a woman in her twenties or thirties with HIV.

The chain combines TRBV5-6 with TRBJ2-5; perhaps TRBD1 as D (6 bases). CDR3 size: 14 residues. The V gene lost 0 bases and the J gene lost 5 bases, with 11 bases spanning the gap. Germline CDR1 SGHDT, CDR2 YYEEEE. DNA for the CDR3: TGTGCCAGCAGCTTGGGGACAGAAATGGAGACCCAGTACTTC. Amino acid sequence: CASSLGTEMETQYF.

The rearrangement joins TRBV6-6 to TRBJ1-1; 7 nucleotides line up with TRBD1. The germline V gene encodes CDR1 MNHNY and CDR2 SVGAGI (reference sequence). The CDR3 covers 15 residues. The trim removed 2 bases at V and 3 bases at J, leaving 6 bases unmatched. CDR3: CASSYVGTAYTEAFF. The CDR3 DNA follows: TGTGCCAGCAGTTACGTCGGGACAGCTTACACTGAAGCTTTCTTT.

The chain combines TRBV5-1 with TRBJ1-1, with a tentative D call TRBD1 (6 bases). Germline V gene lookup returns CDR1 SGHRS and CDR2 YFSETQ. The V end lost 5 bases, the J end lost 1 base, and 9 bases lay between the germline ends. The CDR3 sequence is 13 residues long. Here the CDR3 reads CASSQTGNTEAFF. The CDR3 nucleotides read TGCGCCAGCAGTCAGACAGGGAACACTGAAGCTTTCTTT.